A selection of T cell receptor beta chains follows, all from one sample in a study of blood T cells in healthy people across ages. Via MiXCR, TCRdb re-called the 5' RACE reads, giving one row per CDR3 protein. The profile shows about 930,000 distinct CDR3 sequences, just under 30% of them singletons. These same data were also listed under a study on T cells of mothers and their children.

Sequenced sample: blood. These receptors originate from a woman between 35 and 50 years old in good health. Each CDR3 is given with its conserved first and last residue.

v_gene: TRBV4-1; CDR3aa: CASSHRLADFKNEQFF
v_gene: TRBV20-1; CDR3aa: CSARNGGGAQDTQYF
v_gene: TRBV6-6; CDR3aa: CASSYSQGRNNQPQHF
v_gene: TRBV29-1; CDR3aa: CSVATGGATDTQYF
v_gene: TRBV7-9; CDR3aa: CASSLAAGPNQPQHF
v_gene: TRBV28; CDR3aa: CASKTGGNSYNEQFF
v_gene: TRBV5-1; CDR3aa: CASNPKGNTEAFF
v_gene: TRBV5-1; CDR3aa: CASSLVGGNEQPQHF
v_gene: TRBV7-9; CDR3aa: CASSRSGGGYEQYF
v_gene: TRBV7-9; CDR3aa: CASSWDSEETQYF
v_gene: TRBV2; CDR3aa: CASSDWDRAQGNYGYTF
v_gene: TRBV9; CDR3aa: CASSVGGLANYGYTF
v_gene: TRBV29-1; CDR3aa: CSISGTSGAPYEQYF
v_gene: TRBV28; CDR3aa: CASSPWTGVDEAFF
v_gene: TRBV28; CDR3aa: CASSFPTGAYYGYTF
v_gene: TRBV12-3/TRBV12-4; CDR3aa: CASWGGAGNYGYTF
v_gene: TRBV6-5; CDR3aa: CASSYGPTGLTNSPLHF
v_gene: TRBV27; CDR3aa: CATSSLNYGYTF
v_gene: TRBV3-1; CDR3aa: CASSQDGTSSYNEQFF
v_gene: TRBV5-1; CDR3aa: CASSSQGALNEKLFF
v_gene: TRBV7-7; CDR3aa: CASSLFSSGGTQETQYF
v_gene: TRBV20-1; CDR3aa: CSARSRAGNTGELFF
v_gene: TRBV24-1; CDR3aa: CATRDSGTANYGYTF
v_gene: TRBV29-1; CDR3aa: CSVEDRTSRQETQYF